This TCR beta chain was identified during a study of T cell repertoires in cytomegalovirus infection. Study context: Matching HLA type, along with CMV infection, was indicated by public TCR beta signatures.

General study points: The study identified carriers of CMV plus the relevant HLA from cumulative public TCR beta family frequency. HLA-C-restricted TCR beta clonotypes specific for CMV led the ex vivo response.

The germline V and J ends were trimmed by 0 bases and 1 base, with 13 bases remaining between them. The CDR3 is 16 residues long. Germline V CDR1 and CDR2: MNHEY, SVGAGI. TCRdb ran MiXCR on the reads and lists one entry per CDR3 protein. Of approximately 100,000 distinct CDR3 sequences detected, 23% appear once; the ten largest clones hold 39%. This clonotype was seen a handful of times. What it binds is not known. The source is a human donor in good health (CMV status not recorded). Some clones in this sample may be carry-over from other donors' samples. Source material: CD8+ T cells from PBMCs. The V and J genes are TRBV6-5 and TRBJ2-7; no clear D gene. CDR3 nucleotide sequence: TGTGCCAGCAGTTACTCGAGCACGTACCCTTCCTACGAGCAGTACTTC. Its translation: CASSYSSTYPSYEQYF.